This TCR beta chain was profiled in a study of blood T cell repertoires in COVID-19. For the study at large: From T cells, B-cell-depleted T cells, or PBMCs came the material, which was cDNA or gDNA.

Some clones are missing from TCRdb's copy, which holds only in-frame ones; the method was immunoSEQ multiplex PCR. The repertoire holds 200,000 to 300,000 clones, about nine tenths seen once, with more than 1.5% in the top ten. This CDR3 has 16 amino acids. The sequenced sample was PBMCs or T cells enriched from blood (not recorded which). The source is a man aged 35 to 55 who had recovered from COVID-19. V usage is TRBV1 and J usage is TRBJ2-7; TRBD2, the table's D call, was not compared with the DNA. TRBV1 is a documented pseudogene. The CDR3 DNA sequence: TGCACCAGCAGCCAAGATGAGGCGGGACTCTCCTACGAGCAGTACTTC. It encodes CTSSQDEAGLSYEQYF.